This record covers a single TCR beta chain. There is no known antigen for this receptor. No qualities accompany the bases; no much larger clone lies one base away. The sample comes from a study of T-cell memory formation after mild COVID-19 (dated by TCRdb to the early 2020s). As for the study more broadly: Most TCR sequence clusters were specific to one of the two donors. T-cell clones expanding and contracting after mild COVID-19 in a couple of donors were tracked by longitudinal TCRalpha and TCRbeta repertoire sequencing. The cohort comprised two young, previously healthy adult volunteers, one female and one male. Points the paper makes about the study in general: Some responding clones were detected in pre-infection memory, suggesting pre-existing cross-reactive memory T cells joined the SARS-CoV-2 response. Contracting CD4+ clones appeared mostly in the CM and EM memory subsets, whereas CD8+ clones were enriched in EMRA. The study covered only a couple of mild cases, and larger cohorts including severe cases with pre-infection samples were considered necessary. Clones that contracted from day 15 to 85 showed balanced CD4/CD8 phenotypes, whereas a second wave of clones that expanded from day 15 to 37 leaned towards CD4+. Whether the second-wave clones peaking on day 37 were SARS-CoV-2 specific was not confirmed.

Ficoll-Paque density gradient centrifugation was used to isolate PBMCs. CDR1 and CDR2, per the germline V gene, are MNHEY and SVGAGI. Measured from the cysteine to the phenylalanine, the CDR3 is 14 residues long. Only the CDR3 region is kept as DNA, spanning 42 bases read in frame from base 1. Cut back by 6 bases and 3 bases, the V and J ends lie 15 bases apart. The sequencing machine was an Illumina NovaSeq 6000. cDNA libraries for TCRalpha and TCRbeta were prepared by 5'RACE using constant-segment primers, with sample barcodes and unique molecular identifiers added. Trizol reagent was used to extract RNA from every sample. Library amplification was performed in two PCR steps, and a second sample barcode and Illumina TruSeq adapters were introduced in the second step. Sequencing of libraries was performed on an Illumina NovaSeq with 2 x 150 bp paired-end reads. The original methods were these. Demultiplexing of reads and collapsing into UMI-guided consensus sequences were performed with migec v1.2.7. With mixcr v2.1.11, UMI consensuses were aligned to TRA and TRB V and J templates and assembled into clonotypes. Clonotypes were classified as expanded or contracted when called significant by both edgeR and NoisET, with noise models trained on biological replicates. For edgeR calls, the thresholds were a false discovery rate-adjusted p below 0.01 and a log2 fold-change of 1. PCA with hierarchical clustering of max-normalized trajectories of the 1000 most abundant clonotypes was used as exploratory dynamics analysis. Separately sequenced CD4+ and CD8+ repertoires were used to assign the CD4 or CD8 phenotype of responding clones. TCRdb reran the public reads through fastp at Q25 and MiXCR, keeping productive beta chains. CDR3 protein sequences are deduplicated, and each keeps its most common genes and DNA. The V and J calls were determined by TCRdb, not by the authors. The sample includes some 300,000 distinct CDR3 sequences, with 20% to 25% observed a single time. Roughly a fifth of the sample comes from the top ten.

Recombination connected TRBV6-5 to TRBJ2-7; no D gene is confidently identified. Sequencing input: PBMCs or a T cell subset sorted from them (not recorded which). The clonotype comes from a man younger than 35 who had mild COVID-19 (a few samples of this study predate the infection). The sample titles of this study are shuffled in the database, so cell type and time point are left out; the donor was told from shared clones. CDR3 sequence: CASSREGIFYEQYF. The DNA sequence is as follows: TGTGCCAGCAGCCGTGAAGGAATTTTCTACGAGCAGTACTTC.